These 22 T cell receptor beta chains originate from one sample sequenced in a study of T cell clonality in common variable immunodeficiency. Here immunoSEQ multiplex PCR was the method, and the copy in TCRdb shows in-frame clones only, minus some. There are approximately 46,000 clones in the sample, none observed a single time. The sequenced sample consisted of peripheral blood mononuclear cells. All receptors derive from a person aged 18-69 years in good health.

This clone came up many times. The read ends 3 residues early relative to the CDR3; the germline J gene fills the gap. The chain employs TRBV5-1 and TRBJ2-3; TRBD2 agrees at 15 bases. Germline V lookup: CDR1 SGHRS, CDR2 YFSETQ. The V and J ends lost 4 bases and 6 bases, in that order; junction bases with no gene match: 6. The CDR3 consists of 16 residues. CDR3 loop: CASSLGLAGGSDTQYF. The CDR3 DNA, read in part, is TGCGCCAGCAGCCTAGGACTAGCGGGGGGGTCGGATACG. The whole variable domain, remainder taken from reference TRBV5-1 and TRBJ2-3, is KAGVTQTPRYLIKTRGQQVTLSCSPISGHRSVSWYQQTPGQGLQFLFEYFSETQRNKGNFPGRFSGRQFSNSRSEMNVSTLELGDSALYLCASSLGLAGGSDTQYFGPGTRLTVL.

This clone came up a few times. The read gets to within 3 residues of the CDR3 end, and the germline J gene fills in the rest. The chain combines TRBV2 with TRBJ1-2, with TRBD1 matching 9 bases. The CDR3 has 13 amino acids. CDR1 SNHLY and CDR2 FYNNEI come from the germline V gene. CDR3 region: CAIRDRENYDYTF. The CDR3 bases that were read are TGTGCCATCCGGGACAGGGAGAACTACGAC.

As regards this clone: With the read ending 3 residues before the CDR3 end, the germline J gene is used to fill in that end. The chain recombines TRBV30 with TRBJ1-2; possible D gene TRBD1, 5 bases. This CDR3 contains 14 residues. Germline V gene sequence: CDR1 GTSNPN, CDR2 SVGIG (reference sequence). The CDR3 DNA, read in part, is TGTGCCTGGAGTGTCTCCAAGACTCAGGGTACC. It yields the protein CAWSVSKTQGT. The entire CDR3 reads CAWSVSKTQGTYTF. The full variable domain, in which reference TRBV30 and TRBJ1-2 provide the parts outside the CDR3, is SQTIHQWPATLVQPVGSPLSLECTVEGTSNPNLYWYRQAAGRGLQLLFYSVGIGQISSEVPQNLSASRPQDRQFILSSKKLLLSDSGFYLCAWSVSKTQGTYTFGSGTRLTVV.

The table lists this clone with many counts. From the germline J gene comes the end of the CDR3, since the read stops 3 residues before it. This sequence joins TRBV30 and TRBJ1-2, with a weak D call TRBD1 (6 bases). The CDR3 is 15 amino acids. Trimming left V 3 bases short and J 4 bases short, with 18 bases between. In germline, CDR1 is GTSNPN, CDR2 SVGIG (reference sequence). Incomplete CDR3 DNA: TGTGCCTGGAGCCCGGGGGGGCGCGCCTCCTATGGC. Amino acids: CAWSPGGRASYG. In full, the CDR3 reads CAWSPGGRASYGYTF.

There are many counts of this clone. The sequence runs out 3 residues before the end of the CDR3; the remainder is reconstructed from the germline J gene. This chain connects TRBV30 to TRBJ1-6, with a possible D match to TRBD1 (5 bases). Germline CDR1 is GTSNPN and CDR2 is SVGIG (reference sequence). The germline V and J ends were trimmed by 4 bases and 2 bases, with 9 bases remaining between them. The CDR3 contains 14 residues. CDR3 DNA (partial): TGTGCCTGGACCAGGGCTCCCTATAATTCACCC. It codes for CAWTRAPYNSP. The whole CDR3 sequence is CAWTRAPYNSPLHF.

This clone was recorded at least ten times. The CDR3 end is not reached by the read, which stops 3 residues before it; the germline J gene fills it in. The J gene is TRBJ2-5, the V gene TRBV30, with D uncertain. The CDR3 length is 12 residues. Germline CDR1 and CDR2: GTSNPN and SVGIG (reference sequence). The V end was cut by 5 bases, the J end by 4 bases, with 11 bases between. The CDR3 sequence is CAWGPNGETQYF. CDR3 DNA (partial): TGTGCCTGGGGTCCCAACGGAGAGACC.

At least ten counts were recorded for this clone. The CDR3 end is not reached by the read, which stops 3 residues before it; the germline J gene fills it in. The genes are TRBV30 and TRBJ1-5, with 9 positions matching TRBD1. The junction had 9 bases not matched to a gene; V was cut back by 1 base and J by 5 bases. There are 16 residues in the CDR3. Germline CDR1 GTSNPN, CDR2 SVGIG (reference sequence). The CDR3: CAWSATGQGIDQPQHF. The DNA read from the CDR3 is TGTGCCTGGAGTGCGACTGGACAGGGGATCGATCAGCCC. The full variable domain, rest sourced from reference TRBV30 and TRBJ1-5, is SQTIHQWPATLVQPVGSPLSLECTVEGTSNPNLYWYRQAAGRGLQLLFYSVGIGQISSEVPQNLSASRPQDRQFILSSKKLLLSDSGFYLCAWSATGQGIDQPQHFGDGTRLSIL.

This clone was seen repeatedly, ten times or more. The CDR3 end lies 3 residues beyond the end of the read and is filled in from the germline J gene. V usage is TRBV28 and J usage is TRBJ1-4; TRBD1 matches 12 bases. V was clipped by 6 bases and J by 8 bases; unmatched bases: 7. CDR1 is MDHEN and CDR2 is SYDVKM in the germline V gene. CDR3 length: 15 amino acids. Incomplete CDR3 DNA: TGTGCCAGCAGCCCGGCGGGGACAGGGGGCGAAAAA. Translated, it gives CASSPAGTGGEK. The whole CDR3 is CASSPAGTGGEKLFF. Using reference TRBV28 and TRBJ1-4 for the parts outside the CDR3, the full variable domain is DVKVTQSSRYLVKRTGEKVFLECVQDMDHENMFWYRQDPGLGLRLIYFSYDVKMKEKGDIPEGYSVSREKKERFSLILESASTNQTSMYLCASSPAGTGGEKLFFGSGTQLSVL.

This clone was counted between two and nine times. The read is 3 residues too short to cover the CDR3 end, so that end is filled in from the germline J gene. The rearrangement uses TRBV7-6 and TRBJ1-1, with D maybe TRBD1 (6 bases). With 5 bases removed from V and 1 base from J, the gap between germline ends came to 17 bases. The CDR3 is made up of 16 amino acids. CDR1 and CDR2 (germline): SGHVS, FNYEAQ. The CDR3 spells CASSTRRGGENTEAFF. The CDR3 DNA, read in part, is TGTGCCAGCAGCACGAGAAGGGGGGGGGAGAACACTGAA.

The sample holds many counts of this clone. The read falls 3 residues short of the CDR3 end, and the missing part is taken from the germline J gene. The J gene is TRBJ2-3, the V gene TRBV20-1; unclear D gene. Germline CDR1 reads DFQATT; CDR2 reads SNEGSKA (reference sequence). CDR3 length: 16 amino acids. V lost 1 base, J lost 2 bases, and 16 bases lay in between. The covered CDR3 bases are TGCAGTGCTAGAGTGGCGGAAATAGTGGTCACAGATACG. It specifies CSARVAEIVVTDT. The full CDR3 protein is CSARVAEIVVTDTQYF.

This clone was detected ten times or more. The read halts 3 residues ahead of the CDR3 end, with the missing end drawn from the germline J gene. The chain carries TRBV13 and TRBJ2-5; 9 bases fit TRBD2. J was trimmed by 5 bases and V by 4 bases; bases with no gene match: 2. Germline loops: CDR1 PRHDT, CDR2 FYEKMQ (reference sequence). This CDR3 is 13 amino acids long. CDR3 DNA, as far as it was read: TGTGCCAGCAGCTGGGCGGGGGGGGAGACC. This sequence encodes CASSWAGGET. The entire CDR3 sequence reads CASSWAGGETQYF.

This clone was picked up many times. The read finishes 3 residues shy of the CDR3 end, and the germline J gene is used to complete it. This chain joins TRBV30 and TRBJ1-2; D unresolved. The CDR3 length is 11 residues. Germline V gene sequence: CDR1 GTSNPN, CDR2 SVGIG (reference sequence). The CDR3 sequence is CAWSVRGGYTF. The sequenced CDR3 bases are TGTGCCTGGAGTGTACGTGGCGGC. The full variable domain, in which reference TRBV30 and TRBJ1-2 provide the parts outside the CDR3, is SQTIHQWPATLVQPVGSPLSLECTVEGTSNPNLYWYRQAAGRGLQLLFYSVGIGQISSEVPQNLSASRPQDRQFILSSKKLLLSDSGFYLCAWSVRGGYTFGSGTRLTVV.

This clone was recorded many times. The CDR3: CASSLVRAEQYF. CDR3 DNA, as far as it was read: TGTGCCAGCAGCTTGGTCAGGGCCGAG. The chain joins TRBV5-6 to TRBJ2-7; weak D call: TRBD1 (5 bases). The CDR3 end is not reached by the read, which stops 3 residues before it; the germline J gene fills it in. V was pared by 0 bases and J by 6 bases, with 7 bases between. CDR3 length: 12 amino acids. Germline CDR1 SGHDT, CDR2 YYEEEE.

This clone was picked up many times. The CDR3 end is not reached by the read, which stops 3 residues before it; the germline J gene fills it in. V usage is TRBV30 and J usage is TRBJ1-3; TRBD1 aligns across 7 bases. Unmatched junction bases numbered 6, after V lost 3 bases and J lost 4 bases. CDR1 is GTSNPN and CDR2 is SVGIG in the germline V gene (reference sequence). The CDR3 is made up of 14 amino acids. The DNA read from the CDR3 is TGTGCCTGGAGGGGGTCAGGGGGAGGAAACACC. Its protein is CAWRGSGGGNT. The full CDR3 reads CAWRGSGGGNTIYF.

To note about this clone: The DNA ends 3 residues before the CDR3 does, and the rest of the CDR3 is filled in from the germline J gene. The J gene is TRBJ2-2, the V gene TRBV7-6; D might be TRBD2 (5 bases). In germline, CDR1 is SGHVS, CDR2 FNYEAQ. V lost 1 base and J lost 0, with 9 bases in between. The CDR3 runs 16 residues. The covered CDR3 bases are TGTGCCAGCAGCTTAGTGAGCGGCCCGAACACCGGGGAG. Translated, it gives CASSLVSGPNTGE. The whole CDR3 protein reads CASSLVSGPNTGELFF.

This clone appeared many times. The read ends 3 residues early relative to the CDR3; the germline J gene fills the gap. The chain joins TRBV12-3 or TRBV12-4 to TRBJ1-6, with TRBD1 matching over 9 bases. Losses at the gene ends were 6 bases for V and 7 bases for J; bases not matched to a gene: 4. The CDR3 length is 14 residues. The part of the CDR3 DNA that was read is TGTGCCAGCAGCTCCGGGACAGGGAATTCACCC. It encodes CASSSGTGNSP. The entire CDR3 protein reads CASSSGTGNSPLHF.

This clone was counted many times. The missing CDR3 end, 3 residues past where the read stops, is filled in from the germline J gene. The chain employs TRBV7-9 and TRBJ2-7, with TRBD2 identical over 8 bases. V shed 1 base and J 6 bases; nucleotides not matched to a gene: 5. The CDR3 is 14 amino acids. From germline, CDR1 is SEHNR and CDR2 FQNEAQ (reference sequence). CDR3 DNA, as far as it was read: TGTGCCAGCAGCTTAGACGGGGGGGCCGGCGAG. Translated: CASSLDGGAGE. The CDR3 in its entirety is CASSLDGGAGEQYF.

This clone was seen many times. The read terminates 3 residues ahead of where the CDR3 ends, so the germline J gene completes it. This chain links TRBV6-1 with TRBJ2-1; 11 bases are shared with TRBD2. V gave up 4 bases and J gave up 7 bases; unmatched junction bases: 6. The CDR3 runs to 15 residues. Germline V gives CDR1 MNHNS, CDR2 SASEGT. CDR3 residues: CASSASSGGWNEQFF. Partial CDR3 DNA: TGTGCCAGCAGTGCATCTAGCGGGGGGTGGAATGAG.

In its sample, this clone was seen a few times. The read is 3 residues too short to cover the CDR3 end, so that end is filled in from the germline J gene. The chain has TRBV19 and TRBJ1-1; D remains unclear. CDR1 is LNHDA and CDR2 is SQIVND in the germline V gene (reference sequence). CDR3 length equals 12 residues. The sequenced CDR3 bases are TGTGCCAGTAGCCAAGAATACAATGAG. Translation: CASSQEYNE. From start to end, the CDR3 is CASSQEYNEAFF.

At least ten counts were recorded for this clone. The CDR3 end falls 3 residues outside the read, so it is completed with the germline J gene. The V gene is TRBV7-6, the J gene TRBJ1-4; no reliable D call. Trimming stripped 1 base from V and 0 bases from J, with 12 bases between. CDR1 is SGHVS, CDR2 FNYEAQ, per germline. The CDR3 has 17 amino acids. The covered CDR3 bases are TGTGCCAGCAGCTTAGTATGGCAGGCTGCAACTAATGAAAAA. It yields the protein CASSLVWQAATNEK. The full CDR3 is CASSLVWQAATNEKLFF.

This clone occurred many times. The CDR3 extends 3 residues past the end of the read, so its final part is completed from the germline J gene. This rearrangement joins TRBV5-1 to TRBJ1-1, with D uncertain. V lost 1 base to trimming and J lost 1 base, with 8 bases between them. In germline, CDR1 is SGHRS, CDR2 YFSETQ. This CDR3 is built from 14 residues. CDR3 loop: CASSLQAGNTEAFF. Incomplete CDR3 DNA: TGCGCCAGCAGCTTGCAAGCCGGGAACACTGAA.

This clone was recorded at least ten times. The read stops 3 residues short of the end of the CDR3; the missing end is completed from the germline J gene. V gene TRBV20-1 combines with J gene TRBJ2-1; 14 bases align to TRBD2. The germline CDR1 and CDR2 sequences are DFQATT and SNEGSKA (reference sequence). The CDR3 runs 19 residues. Losses at the gene ends were 0 bases for V and 2 bases for J; bases not matched to a gene: 9. CDR3 sequence reads: CSARDQTSGGAFAYNEQFF. The part of the CDR3 DNA that was read is TGCAGTGCTAGAGATCAGACTAGCGGGGGGGCCTTTGCCTACAATGAG.